This T cell receptor beta chain was identified during a study of T cells in Graves' hyperthyroidism and ophthalmopathy. Across the whole study: Pretreatment peripheral blood was obtained at initial diagnosis. Notes on the study in general: Most clonotypes expanded in the thyroid (above 0.001) were also present in blood. Ophthalmopathy and stable hyperthyroidism were separated by a 13 V-J model.

The CDR3 is 16 residues long. V lost 0 bases and J 3 bases, leaving 12 bases between the germline ends. Germline V CDR1 and CDR2: KGHSH, LQKENI. This clonotype was seen many times. The antigen is not known. RNA transcripts were the template for amplifying TCR beta CDR3 regions. The HTBI primer set served for first-round RT-PCR of the TCR CDR3. TCRdb re-derived calls from the multiplex PCR reads in MiXCR, one entry per CDR3 protein. The table shows 400,000 to 450,000 distinct CDR3 sequences, with roughly 14% occurring only once. This clonotype was obtained from a man aged 18 to 29 with Graves' ophthalmopathy. The V and J genes are TRBV18 and TRBJ1-5, with D maybe TRBD1 (5 bases). The material sequenced was blood. CDR3 DNA: TGTGCCAGCTCACCACCCGGGGGGAAGACCAATCAGCCCCAGCATTTT. It specifies CASSPPGGKTNQPQHF.